The 13 T cell receptor beta chains listed next were all sequenced from one sample in a study of T-cell reconstitution after alpha-beta-depleted transplantation in children. Construction of the TCRbeta library involved unique molecular identifiers. TCRdb ran MiXCR on the PCR reads and lists one entry per CDR3 protein. The profile shows under 450,000 distinct CDR3 sequences, roughly 14% of them singletons. The sequencing here drew on PBMCs, taken from the stem cell graft. The origin of the receptors is a human donor who donated a stem cell graft to a child with Fanconi anemia.

V usage is TRBV10-3 and J usage is TRBJ2-5; 8 bases align to TRBD2. From germline, CDR1 is ENHRY and CDR2 SYGVKD. With V trimmed by 4 bases and J by 2 bases, 6 bases remained unmatched. This CDR3 region has 15 residues. The CDR3 DNA sequence: TGTGCCATCAGTGGAATTAGCGGGACTCAAGAGACCCAGTACTTC. It is translated as CAISGISGTQETQYF.

In DNA, the CDR3 is TGTGCCGGAGTAACAGGGAATGACGAGCAGTACTTC. Residues: CAGVTGNDEQYF. The gene calls are TRBV2 and TRBJ2-7; maybe TRBD1 (6 bases). CDR1 is SNHLY and CDR2 is FYNNEI in the germline V gene. Trimming took off 11 bases at V and 5 bases at J, with 16 bases between the two ends. The CDR3 contains 12 residues.

The table lists this clonotype with many counts. The gene calls are TRBV11-2 and TRBJ2-1, with D possibly TRBD2 on 5 matching bases. This CDR3 is built from 16 residues. Looked up from germline, CDR1 is SGHAT and CDR2 is FQNNGV. V dropped 1 base and J dropped 9 bases, with 19 bases sitting between them. The CDR3 sequence: CASSLADGDPYFEQFF. The CDR3 bases are TGTGCCAGCAGCTTAGCGGACGGGGATCCGTATTTTGAGCAGTTCTTC.

This chain links TRBV13 with TRBJ2-7, with D possibly called TRBD1 or TRBD2 (5 bases each). This CDR3 is built from 13 residues. The ends were cut back, 5 bases at V and 5 bases at J, with 13 bases in the middle. Looked up from germline, CDR1 is PRHDT and CDR2 is FYEKMQ (reference sequence). The CDR3 DNA sequence: TGTGCCAGCAGCCGAGGGGCCGGGCACGAGCAGTACTTC. Its translation: CASSRGAGHEQYF.

This clonotype occurred a few times. The chain couples TRBV11-2 to TRBJ2-1; D remains ambiguous. V gave up 3 bases and J gave up 9 bases, with 9 bases separating them. The CDR3 runs to 12 residues. Germline assignment: CDR1 SGHAT and CDR2 FQNNGV. The CDR3 is CASSFVGTEQFF. In nucleotides, the CDR3 is TGTGCCAGCAGCTTTGTGGGTACTGAGCAGTTCTTC.

This clonotype appeared a few times. V and J are TRBV6-2 or TRBV6-3 and TRBJ2-1; 10 bases align to TRBD2. J was trimmed by 7 bases and V by 6 bases; bases with no gene match: 6. The CDR3 has 14 amino acids. Germline V CDR1 and CDR2: MNHEY, SVGEGT. The CDR3 DNA reads as TGTGCCAGCAGCCTCCAAGCGGGGGGGAATGAGCAGTTCTTC. It translates to CASSLQAGGNEQFF.

This clonotype came up many times. The chain joins TRBV5-1 to TRBJ2-3; the match to TRBD1 covers 7 bases. V gave up 5 bases and J gave up 0 bases; unmatched junction bases: 6. Germline lookup yields CDR1 SGHRS and CDR2 YFSETQ. CDR3 length: 15 amino acids. DNA for the CDR3: TGCGCCAGCAGTTTGACAGGGCTTAGCACAGATACGCAGTATTTT. It encodes CASSLTGLSTDTQYF.

The V gene is TRBV5-1, the J gene TRBJ1-2; 7 nucleotides match TRBD1. This CDR3 has 14 residues. The germline CDR1 and CDR2 sequences are SGHRS and YFSETQ. J gave up 4 bases and V 5 bases, and 8 bases lay outside the gene matches. CDR3 sequence (DNA): TGCGCCAGCAGGCCCGGGACAGTAGTCTATGGCTACACCTTC. Amino acids: CASRPGTVVYGYTF.

The genes are TRBV20-1 and TRBJ1-1; maybe TRBD1 (6 bases). V shed 3 bases and J shed 5 bases, with 13 bases lying between them. The CDR3 spans 13 residues. CDR1 is DFQATT, CDR2 SNEGSKA, per germline (reference sequence). The CDR3 here is CSASGQMETEAFF. For the CDR3, the DNA is TGCAGTGCTAGTGGACAGATGGAAACTGAAGCTTTCTTT.

This clonotype was recorded a few times. The chain combines TRBV4-3 with TRBJ2-1; possibly TRBD1 for D (5 bases). The CDR3 is made up of 16 amino acids. V was shortened by 0 bases and J by 7 bases, with 16 bases between the two germline ends. Per the germline V gene, CDR1 is LGHNA and CDR2 is YSLEER. The CDR3: CASSQDSPGLSNEQFF. The CDR3 DNA reads TGCGCCAGCAGCCAAGATTCCCCAGGGTTGTCGAATGAGCAGTTCTTC.

This clonotype was recorded many times. The genes are TRBV30 and TRBJ2-7; TRBD1 or TRBD2 may be the D gene (6 bases each). This CDR3 is built from 14 residues. The V end was cut by 2 bases, the J end by 6 bases, with 17 bases between. CDR1 GTSNPN and CDR2 SVGIG come from the germline V gene (reference sequence). The CDR3 sequence is CAWSLKGGRGEQYF. In DNA form, the CDR3 reads TGTGCCTGGAGTTTGAAGGGGGGAAGGGGCGAGCAGTACTTC.

This clonotype was detected a few times. This chain links TRBV27 with TRBJ1-1; TRBD1 might be the D (5 bases). CDR3 length: 12 residues. Between the trimmed V and J ends, which lost 6 bases and 3 bases, there was a span of 8 bases. CDR1 and CDR2 (germline): MNHEY, SMNVEV (reference sequence). The CDR3 nucleotides read TGTGCCAGCAGAGCAGGGTACACTGAAGCTTTCTTT. Its protein is CASRAGYTEAFF.

Many counts were recorded for this clonotype. CDR3: CSASRGAGNTIYF. The CDR3 DNA sequence: TGCAGTGCTAGTCGAGGGGCTGGAAACACCATATATTTT. The V gene is TRBV20-1, the J gene TRBJ1-3; a possible D gene is TRBD1 (5 bases). V was pared by 3 bases and J by 2 bases, with 8 bases between. Germline CDR1 and CDR2: DFQATT and SNEGSKA (reference sequence). The CDR3 runs to 13 residues.